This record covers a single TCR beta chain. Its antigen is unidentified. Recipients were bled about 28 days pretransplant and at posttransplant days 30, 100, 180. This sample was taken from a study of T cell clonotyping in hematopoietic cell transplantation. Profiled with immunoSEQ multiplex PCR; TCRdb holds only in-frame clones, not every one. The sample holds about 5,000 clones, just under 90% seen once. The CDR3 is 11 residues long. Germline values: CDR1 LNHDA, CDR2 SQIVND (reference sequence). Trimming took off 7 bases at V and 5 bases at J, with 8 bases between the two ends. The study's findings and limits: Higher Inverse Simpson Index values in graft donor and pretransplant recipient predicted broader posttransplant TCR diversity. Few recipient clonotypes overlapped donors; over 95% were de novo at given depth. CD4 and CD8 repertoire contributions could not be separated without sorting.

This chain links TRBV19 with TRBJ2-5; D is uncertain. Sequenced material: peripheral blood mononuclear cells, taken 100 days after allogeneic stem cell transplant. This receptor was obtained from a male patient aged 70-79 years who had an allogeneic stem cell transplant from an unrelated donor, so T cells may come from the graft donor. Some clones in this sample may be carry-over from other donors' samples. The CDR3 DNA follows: TGTGCCAGTATGGGCCGGGAGACCCAGTACTTC. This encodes CASMGRETQYF.